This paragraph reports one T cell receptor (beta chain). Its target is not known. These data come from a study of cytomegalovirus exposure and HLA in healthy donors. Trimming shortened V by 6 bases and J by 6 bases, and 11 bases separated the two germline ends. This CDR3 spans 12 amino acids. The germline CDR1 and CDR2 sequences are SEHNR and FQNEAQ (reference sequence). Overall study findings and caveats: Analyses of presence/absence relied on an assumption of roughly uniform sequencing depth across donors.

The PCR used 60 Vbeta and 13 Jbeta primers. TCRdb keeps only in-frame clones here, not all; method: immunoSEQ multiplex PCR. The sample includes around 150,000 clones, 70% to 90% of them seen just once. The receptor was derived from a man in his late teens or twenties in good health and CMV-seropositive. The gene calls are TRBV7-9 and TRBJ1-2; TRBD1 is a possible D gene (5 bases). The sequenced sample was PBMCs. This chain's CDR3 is CASSSGGDGYTF. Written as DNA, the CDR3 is TGTGCCAGCAGTTCCGGGGGGGATGGCTACACCTTC.